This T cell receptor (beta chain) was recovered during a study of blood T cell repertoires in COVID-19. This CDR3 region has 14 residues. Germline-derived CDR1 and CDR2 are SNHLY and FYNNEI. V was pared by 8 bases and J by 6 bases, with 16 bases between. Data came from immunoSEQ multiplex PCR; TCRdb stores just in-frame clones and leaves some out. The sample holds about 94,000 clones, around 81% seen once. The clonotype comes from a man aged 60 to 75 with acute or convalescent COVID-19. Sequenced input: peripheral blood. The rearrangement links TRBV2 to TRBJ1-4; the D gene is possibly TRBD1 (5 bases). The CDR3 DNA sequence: TGTGCCAGCTGTGGGGCCTCACCGTATGAAAAACTGTTTTTT. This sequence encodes CASCGASPYEKLFF. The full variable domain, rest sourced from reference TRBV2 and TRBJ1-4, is EPEVTQTPSHQVTQMGQEVILRCVPISNHLYFYWYRQILGQKVEFLVSFYNNEISEKSEIFDDQFSVERPDGSNFTLKIRSTKLEDSAMYFCASCGASPYEKLFFGSGTQLSVL.